The 13 T cell receptor beta chains given below trace back to one sample, sequenced in a study of cytomegalovirus exposure and HLA in healthy donors. The study ran its PCR with 60 Vbeta and 13 Jbeta primers. The data were produced by immunoSEQ multiplex PCR, yet TCRdb's version contains in-frame clones alone and is incomplete. The record lists some 76,000 clones, of which the ten most abundant hold roughly 2.6%. Sequenced input: PBMCs. The source is a female donor in good health and CMV-seropositive.

The gene calls are TRBV4-3 and TRBJ2-1, with 11 bases identical to TRBD1. Losses at the gene ends were 1 base for V and 5 bases for J; bases not matched to a gene: 4. This CDR3 comprises 16 residues. Germline assignment: CDR1 LGHNA and CDR2 YSLEER. The CDR3 here is CASSQGGQGDDNEQFF. Here the CDR3 DNA reads TGCGCCAGCAGCCAAGGGGGACAGGGGGACGACAATGAGCAGTTCTTC.

The chain couples TRBV29-1 to TRBJ2-2, with 8 nucleotides matching TRBD1. The germline CDR1 and CDR2 sequences are SQVTM and ANQGSEA. J lost 4 bases, V lost 5 bases, and 6 bases had no gene match. This CDR3 is built from 14 residues. CDR3 residues: CSVRPTGATGELFF. The CDR3 DNA reads as TGCAGCGTTAGACCGACAGGGGCCACCGGGGAGCTGTTTTTT.

The chain couples TRBV2 to TRBJ2-1, with TRBD1 as a possible D gene (7 bases). Germline CDR1 and CDR2: SNHLY and FYNNEI. CDR3 length: 14 amino acids. Trimming shortened V by 7 bases and J by 10 bases, and 20 bases separated the two germline ends. In nucleotides, the CDR3 is TGTGCCAGCATGGAGAGACAGGGCCGGGAGGAGCAGTTCTTC. This codes for CASMERQGREEQFF.

V and J are TRBV18 and TRBJ2-1, with 9 bases fitting TRBD2. V lost 4 bases to trimming and J lost 6 bases; unmatched junction nucleotides: 7. Per the germline V gene, CDR1 is KGHSH and CDR2 is LQKENI. The length of the CDR3 is 15 residues. The CDR3 bases are TGTGCCAGCTCACTCTCAAGCGGGAGGACCAATGAGCAGTTCTTC. It translates to CASSLSSGRTNEQFF.

The V call is TRBV7-2, the J call TRBJ1-1, with a tentative D call TRBD1 (6 bases). V lost 4 bases, J lost 10 bases, and 16 bases lay in between. There are 13 residues in the CDR3. Germline V gene lookup returns CDR1 SGHTA and CDR2 FQGNSA. CDR3 sequence (DNA): TGTGCCAGCAGCTCGGGACCAGTACAGGGAGCTTTCTTT. This sequence encodes CASSSGPVQGAFF.

This chain joins TRBV6-1 and TRBJ2-2; the match to TRBD2 covers 8 bases. Per the germline V gene, CDR1 is MNHNS and CDR2 is SASEGT. The CDR3 covers 14 residues. Germline trimming cut 7 bases from V and 5 bases from J; bases unmatched to any gene: 6. In nucleotides, the CDR3 is TGTGCCAGCACGGGGGGGGCAGAGACCGGGGAGCTGTTTTTT. This sequence encodes CASTGGAETGELFF.

The V call is TRBV4-2, the J call TRBJ2-7; D perhaps matches TRBD2 (5 bases). Per germline, CDR1 LGHNA and CDR2 YNFKEQ. V lost 0 bases and J lost 2, with 17 bases in between. The CDR3 loop spans 17 amino acids. CDR3 region: CASSQDRLALSAYEQYF. CDR3 DNA: TGTGCCAGCAGCCAAGATAGGCTAGCACTTTCCGCCTACGAGCAGTACTTC.

This rearrangement joins TRBV4-2 to TRBJ2-3; 8 bases fit TRBD2. This CDR3 region has 18 residues. V lost 0 bases and J lost 5; bases outside the gene matches: 13. Germline V lookup: CDR1 LGHNA, CDR2 YNFKEQ. For the CDR3, the DNA is TGTGCCAGCAGCCAAGATCCCCTAGCGGGCCCGACGGTAGATACGCAGTATTTT. It yields the protein CASSQDPLAGPTVDTQYF.

The J gene is TRBJ1-2, the V gene TRBV27; the match to TRBD1 covers 8 bases. The V gene end was trimmed by 4 bases and the J gene end by 8 bases; junction bases not matched to a gene: 6. In germline, CDR1 is MNHEY, CDR2 SMNVEV (reference sequence). The CDR3 is made up of 13 amino acids. CDR3 loop: CASSWDRLGGYTF. The CDR3 DNA reads as TGTGCCAGCAGTTGGGACAGGCTAGGGGGCTACACCTTC.

This chain's CDR3 is CASSVQGVGGIGETQYF. CDR3 coding DNA: TGTGCCAGCAGCGTCCAGGGAGTGGGGGGGATTGGGGAGACCCAGTACTTC. The chain recombines TRBV9 with TRBJ2-5, with 7 nucleotides matching TRBD2. Germline assignment: CDR1 SGDLS and CDR2 YYNGEE. Trimming cost V 2 bases and J 5 bases; bases outside gene matches: 15. The CDR3 is made up of 17 amino acids.

This rearrangement joins TRBV6-1 to TRBJ2-2; D might be TRBD1 (6 bases). The CDR3 is made up of 15 amino acids. V shed 1 base and J shed 3 bases, with 9 bases lying between them. The germline gives CDR1 MNHNS, CDR2 SASEGT. The CDR3 DNA follows: TGTGCCAGCAGTGAAGGCAGGGGACACACCGGGGAGCTGTTTTTT. Translating gives CASSEGRGHTGELFF.

The chain links TRBV5-6 to TRBJ1-2; D is possibly TRBD1 (5 bases). Germline loops: CDR1 SGHDT, CDR2 YYEEEE. The ends were cut back, 4 bases at V and 5 bases at J, with 27 bases in the middle. The CDR3 contains 18 residues. CDR3 residues: CASSEPVGRITKSYGYTF. The CDR3 region has the DNA TGTGCCAGCAGCGAACCCGTGGGGCGGATAACTAAATCTTATGGCTACACCTTC. The full variable domain, its missing parts supplied by reference TRBV5-6 and TRBJ1-2, is DAGVTQSPTHLIKTRGQQVTLRCSPKSGHDTVSWYQQALGQGPQFIFQYYEEEERQRGNFPDRFSGHQFPNYSSELNVNALLLGDSALYLCASSEPVGRITKSYGYTFGSGTRLTVV.

This chain joins TRBV18 and TRBJ2-4; D unclear. The germline gives CDR1 KGHSH, CDR2 LQKENI. This CDR3 comprises 14 residues. Trimming shortened V by 4 bases and J by 0 bases, and 7 bases separated the two germline ends. The DNA of the CDR3 is TGTGCCAGCTCACGCGACATAGCCAAAAACATTCAGTACTTC. Translating gives CASSRDIAKNIQYF.